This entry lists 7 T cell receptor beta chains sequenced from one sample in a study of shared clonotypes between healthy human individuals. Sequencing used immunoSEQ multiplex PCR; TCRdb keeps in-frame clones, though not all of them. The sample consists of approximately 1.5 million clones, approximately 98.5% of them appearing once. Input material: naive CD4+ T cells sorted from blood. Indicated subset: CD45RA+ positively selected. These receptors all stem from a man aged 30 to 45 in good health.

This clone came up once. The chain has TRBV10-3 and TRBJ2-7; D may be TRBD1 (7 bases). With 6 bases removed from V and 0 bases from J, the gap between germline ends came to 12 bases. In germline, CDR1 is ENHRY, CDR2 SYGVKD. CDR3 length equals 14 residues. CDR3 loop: CAISGGTDSYEQYF. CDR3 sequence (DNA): TGTGCCATCAGCGGCGGGACAGACTCCTACGAGCAGTACTTC.

Here the CDR3 DNA reads TGTGCCTGGAGTGGGCTAGCGGTACAAGAGACCCAGTACTTC. Translating gives CAWSGLAVQETQYF. The chain has TRBV30 and TRBJ2-5; 7 nucleotides agree with TRBD2. Per the germline V gene, CDR1 is GTSNPN and CDR2 is SVGIG (reference sequence). The CDR3 is 14 amino acids. The V gene end was trimmed by 1 base and the J gene end by 2 bases; junction bases not matched to a gene: 4.

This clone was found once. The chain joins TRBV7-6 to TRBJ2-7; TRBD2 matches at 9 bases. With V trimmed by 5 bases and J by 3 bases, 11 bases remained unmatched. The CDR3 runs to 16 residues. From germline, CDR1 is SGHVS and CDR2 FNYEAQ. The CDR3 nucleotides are TGTGCCAGCAGCCATCCCACGGGGCGGGAGGGCTACGAGCAGTACTTC. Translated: CASSHPTGREGYEQYF.

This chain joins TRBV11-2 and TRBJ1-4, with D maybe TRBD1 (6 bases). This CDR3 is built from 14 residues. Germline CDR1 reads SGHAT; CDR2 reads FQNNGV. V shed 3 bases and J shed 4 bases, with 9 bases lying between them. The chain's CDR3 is CASSFGTNNEKLFF. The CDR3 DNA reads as TGTGCCAGCAGCTTCGGGACAAATAATGAAAAACTGTTTTTT.

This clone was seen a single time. In DNA form, the CDR3 reads TGTGCCAGCAAGATGACAGGGAGGTCCGGGGAGCTGTTTTTT. This gives the protein CASKMTGRSGELFF. This chain joins TRBV6-5 and TRBJ2-2, with a weak D call TRBD1 (7 bases). CDR1 is MNHEY and CDR2 is SVGAGI in the germline V gene. The ends were cut back, 7 bases at V and 6 bases at J, with 15 bases in the middle. CDR3 length: 14 residues.

CDR3 region: CASSLQREGPDTQYF. DNA of the CDR3: TGTGCCAGCTCACTGCAGCGGGAGGGCCCAGATACGCAGTATTTT. The chain uses TRBV18 and TRBJ2-3, with 10 positions matching TRBD2. The CDR3 is 15 residues long. The V segment lost 4 bases and the J segment 4 bases; nucleotides outside the gene matches: 5. Germline CDR1 reads KGHSH; CDR2 reads LQKENI.

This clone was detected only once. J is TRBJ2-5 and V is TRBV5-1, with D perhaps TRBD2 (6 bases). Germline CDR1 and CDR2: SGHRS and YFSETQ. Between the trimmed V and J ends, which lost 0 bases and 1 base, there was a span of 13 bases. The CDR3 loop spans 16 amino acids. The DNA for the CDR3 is TGCGCCAGCAGCTTGGGTGGGGCGGGACCCCAAGAGACCCAGTACTTC. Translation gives CASSLGGAGPQETQYF. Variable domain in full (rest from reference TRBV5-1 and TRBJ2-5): KAGVTQTPRYLIKTRGQQVTLSCSPISGHRSVSWYQQTPGQGLQFLFEYFSETQRNKGNFPGRFSGRQFSNSRSEMNVSTLELGDSALYLCASSLGGAGPQETQYFGPGTRLLVL.